This T cell receptor beta chain derives from a study of blood T cell repertoires in COVID-19. Study in general: Specimens from acute and convalescent COVID-19 originated in the United States, Italy and Spain. PBMCs, B-cell-depleted T cells, or T cells were the source of the cDNA or gDNA that made up the material.

Germline V lookup: CDR1 SGHTA, CDR2 FQGNSA. The CDR3 runs 15 residues. V was pared by 1 base and J by 8 bases, with 5 bases of the junction left unmatched. Seattle enrolled patients during active infection and tracked them longitudinally. Source study methods: Amplifying reference gene primers gave estimates of nucleated cell counts. Libraries were prepared by immunoSEQ multiplex PCR; TCRdb keeps only in-frame clonotypes and omits some of them. Clone size and V and J calls were adopted from that table, with D and trimming inferred from the DNA. The repertoire holds roughly 25,000 clones, with around 74% as singletons.

The V call is TRBV7-2, the J call TRBJ2-1; 10 positions match TRBD2. The sequence derives from a man aged 45-65 years with COVID-19, enrolled during active disease. Sequenced: peripheral blood. The CDR3 DNA reads as TGTGCCAGCAGCTTAGTTTCTAGCGGGAGTTATGAGCAGTTCTTC. Translating it yields CASSLVSSGSYEQFF. Full variable domain (remainder filled in from reference TRBV7-2 and TRBJ2-1): GAGVSQSPSNKVTEKGKDVELRCDPISGHTALYWYRQSLGQGLEFLIYFQGNSAPDKSGLPSDRFSAERTGGSVSTLTIQRTQQEDSAVYLCASSLVSSGSYEQFFGPGTRLTVL.